This T cell receptor beta chain was sequenced during a study of T cells in Graves' hyperthyroidism and ophthalmopathy. Study findings and constraints: The blood repertoire included most of the expanded thyroid clonotypes above 0.001.

From RNA transcripts, TCR beta CDR3 regions were amplified. Initially, a first-round RT-PCR of the TCR CDR3 employed the HTBI primer set. MiXCR, applied by TCRdb to the multiplex PCR reads, yields one record per CDR3 protein. The profile shows hundreds of thousands of distinct CDR3 sequences, more than 12% of them singletons. This clonotype has a count of ten or more. What it binds is unknown. The CDR3 runs to 16 residues. Looked up from germline, CDR1 is SGDLS and CDR2 is YYNGEE. J was trimmed by 5 bases and V by 0 bases; bases with no gene match: 4. J is TRBJ2-2 and V is TRBV9, with TRBD2 matching 10 bases. The TCR comes from a woman aged 45-65 years with Graves' ophthalmopathy. The specimen sequenced was blood. CDR3 protein: CASSVEAGGPTGELFF. The CDR3 region has the DNA TGTGCCAGCAGCGTAGAAGCGGGAGGGCCGACCGGGGAGCTGTTTTTT.